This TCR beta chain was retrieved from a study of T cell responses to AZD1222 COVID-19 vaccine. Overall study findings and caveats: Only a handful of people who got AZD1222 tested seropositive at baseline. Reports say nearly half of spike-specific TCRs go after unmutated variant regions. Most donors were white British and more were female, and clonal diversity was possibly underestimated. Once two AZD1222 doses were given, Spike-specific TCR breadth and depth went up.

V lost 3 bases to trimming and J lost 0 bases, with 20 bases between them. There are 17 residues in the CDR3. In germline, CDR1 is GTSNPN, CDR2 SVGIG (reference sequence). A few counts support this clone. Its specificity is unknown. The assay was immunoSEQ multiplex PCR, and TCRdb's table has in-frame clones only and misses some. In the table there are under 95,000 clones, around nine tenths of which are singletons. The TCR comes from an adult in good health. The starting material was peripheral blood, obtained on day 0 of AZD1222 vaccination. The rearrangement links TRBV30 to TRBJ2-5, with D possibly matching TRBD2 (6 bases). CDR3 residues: CAWRFGRGDFYQETQYF. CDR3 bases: TGTGCCTGGAGATTTGGGCGGGGCGACTTCTACCAAGAGACCCAGTACTTC.